The 19 T cell receptor beta chains below come from one sample, sequenced in a study of T cells after yellow fever vaccination. TCRdb fed the 5' RACE reads into MiXCR, producing one record per CDR3 protein. Of 500,000 to 650,000 distinct CDR3 sequences in the sample, roughly 13% were seen once. Sample: PBMCs, taken on the day of the yellow fever booster vaccination. Source of these receptors: a man younger than 45 who received the YFV17D yellow fever vaccine.

This clonotype was picked up a small number of times. The genes are TRBV12-3 or TRBV12-4 and TRBJ2-3; tentatively, D is TRBD1 (6 bases). V dropped 2 bases and J dropped 3 bases, with 12 bases sitting between them. The length of the CDR3 is 15 residues. CDR3 residues: CASSLRGSATDTQYF. CDR3 DNA: TGTGCCAGCAGTTTAAGGGGGAGCGCAACAGATACGCAGTATTTT.

The chain couples TRBV5-6 to TRBJ2-1; TRBD2 might be the D (6 bases). CDR3 length: 12 residues. Trimming removed 4 bases from V and 12 bases from J, with 14 bases in between. Germline assignment: CDR1 SGHDT and CDR2 YYEEEE. The CDR3 DNA reads as TGTGCCAGCAGCGCGCCCCTCGGGAGGCAGTTCTTC. It encodes CASSAPLGRQFF.

This clonotype was recorded a few times. The rearrangement uses TRBV29-1 and TRBJ2-1, with 7 nucleotides matching TRBD1. This CDR3 has 14 amino acids. J was trimmed by 0 bases and V by 3 bases; bases with no gene match: 2. Germline V gives CDR1 SQVTM, CDR2 ANQGSEA. This CDR3 reads CSVDGDSSYNEQFF. The CDR3 DNA is TGCAGCGTTGATGGGGACAGCTCCTACAATGAGCAGTTCTTC.

A few counts support this clonotype. A junction boundary mismatches the germline segment, possibly from a read error. This chain uses TRBV7-7 with TRBJ2-7; possibly TRBD1 for D (6 bases). Germline loops: CDR1 SSHAT, CDR2 FNYEAQ (reference sequence). This CDR3 has 14 amino acids. The CDR3 is CASSVDSHSYEQYF. Here the CDR3 DNA reads TGTGCTAGCAGCGTGGACAGTCACTCCTACGAGCAGTACTTC.

This sequence joins TRBV19 and TRBJ2-2; 8 bases are a match to TRBD2. The J segment lost 6 bases and the V segment lost 3 bases, leaving 9 bases of the junction unmatched. This CDR3 is built from 16 residues. Germline CDR1 reads LNHDA; CDR2 reads SQIVND (reference sequence). This chain's CDR3 is CASSIITGGPPGELFF. DNA for the CDR3: TGTGCCAGTAGTATTATAACGGGAGGGCCTCCCGGGGAGCTGTTTTTT. The full variable domain, in which reference TRBV19 and TRBJ2-2 provide the parts outside the CDR3, is DGGITQSPKYLFRKEGQNVTLSCEQNLNHDAMYWYRQDPGQGLRLIYYSQIVNDFQKGDIAEGYSVSREKKESFPLTVTSAQKNPTAFYLCASSIITGGPPGELFFGEGSRLTVL.

The chain has TRBV7-9 and TRBJ2-7; D unresolved. Deletions cut 6 bases from V and 3 bases from J, with 15 bases between. The CDR3 loop spans 14 amino acids. CDR1 and CDR2 from the germline V gene are SEHNR and FQNEAQ (reference sequence). CDR3 loop: CASSSPKSGYEQYF. CDR3 nucleotide sequence: TGTGCCAGCAGTTCCCCCAAATCAGGCTACGAGCAGTACTTC.

This clonotype was seen a few times. This chain's CDR3 is CASSYSTGTGPQETQYF. CDR3 in DNA: TGCGCCAGCAGCTATTCAACCGGGACAGGACCCCAAGAGACCCAGTACTTC. The chain employs TRBV4-3 and TRBJ2-5; 8 positions agree with TRBD1. Germline-derived CDR1 and CDR2 are LGHNA and YSLEER. The V segment lost 5 bases and the J segment 1 base; nucleotides outside the gene matches: 12. The CDR3 has 17 residues.

This clonotype was detected only a few times. This chain connects TRBV6-5 to TRBJ1-4; D perhaps matches TRBD1 (5 bases). The CDR3 is made up of 15 amino acids. The germline V gene has CDR1 MNHEY and CDR2 SVGAGI. V was trimmed by 4 bases and J by 7 bases, leaving 16 bases between them. CDR3 in DNA: TGTGCCAGCAGTTCCGCCGGGCGAAGGGGTGAAAAACTGTTTTTT. As protein: CASSSAGRRGEKLFF.

This clonotype was seen only a few times. The V and J genes are TRBV7-9 and TRBJ2-1; 10 bases align to TRBD2. There are 15 residues in the CDR3. The germline gives CDR1 SEHNR, CDR2 FQNEAQ (reference sequence). V lost 7 bases to trimming and J lost 8 bases; unmatched junction nucleotides: 11. In nucleotides, the CDR3 is TGTGCCAGCACCGAAGGGCTAGCGGGAGTGGATGAGCAGTTCTTC. This sequence encodes CASTEGLAGVDEQFF.

The genes are TRBV2 and TRBJ2-7; TRBD2 agrees at 7 bases. J lost 5 bases, V lost 0 bases, and 16 bases had no gene match. Per germline, CDR1 SNHLY and CDR2 FYNNEI. This CDR3 has 18 amino acids. The CDR3 bases are TGTGCCAGCAGTGAAGCGCTTTATGGCGGGAGACTGATCGACGAGCAGTACTTC. Amino acid sequence: CASSEALYGGRLIDEQYF. The full variable domain, in which reference TRBV2 and TRBJ2-7 provide the parts outside the CDR3, is EPEVTQTPSHQVTQMGQEVILRCVPISNHLYFYWYRQILGQKVEFLVSFYNNEISEKSEIFDDQFSVERPDGSNFTLKIRSTKLEDSAMYFCASSEALYGGRLIDEQYFGPGTRLTVT.

The chain is built from TRBV7-7 and TRBJ2-3; TRBD2 agrees at 7 bases. Germline V gives CDR1 SSHAT, CDR2 FNYEAQ (reference sequence). The CDR3 is made up of 16 amino acids. V trimming: 4 bases; J trimming: 5 bases; junction bases outside the gene matches: 12. The CDR3 DNA is TGTGCCAGCAGCTCGACCCTGGGCGGGAGTGGAGATACGCAGTATTTT. As protein: CASSSTLGGSGDTQYF.

This clonotype was seen a few times. The chain couples TRBV7-6 to TRBJ2-3; the match to TRBD2 covers 11 bases. Trimming cost V 8 bases and J 5 bases; bases outside gene matches: 3. The CDR3 is made up of 13 amino acids. Germline loops: CDR1 SGHVS, CDR2 FNYEAQ. The CDR3, as DNA: TGTGCCAGCCTCGGGACTAGCGGAGATACGCAGTATTTT. Translating gives CASLGTSGDTQYF.

This clonotype was found a few times. Written as DNA, the CDR3 is TGCAGTGCTTCTGGGGGATCCTGGGGGGAGACCCAGTACTTC. Translation: CSASGGSWGETQYF. The chain links TRBV20-1 to TRBJ2-5; D is possibly TRBD1 or TRBD2 (5 bases each). Trimming took off 5 bases at V and 5 bases at J, with 18 bases between the two ends. Germline V CDR1 and CDR2: DFQATT, SNEGSKA (reference sequence). The CDR3 extends over 14 amino acids.

There are many counts of this clonotype. The V gene is TRBV18, the J gene TRBJ2-3; weak D call: TRBD1 (6 bases). Between the trimmed V and J ends, which lost 5 bases and 3 bases, there was a span of 9 bases. The CDR3 runs to 13 residues. Germline loops: CDR1 KGHSH, CDR2 LQKENI. CDR3 bases: TGTGCCAGCTCAGCTACAGGGACAGATACGCAGTATTTT. As protein: CASSATGTDTQYF.

This CDR3 reads CASSPAGGITDTQYF. CDR3 DNA: TGTGCCAGCAGTCCAGCGGGAGGGATCACAGATACGCAGTATTTT. J is TRBJ2-3 and V is TRBV7-6; 10 bases agree with TRBD2. Trimming removed 6 bases from V and 2 bases from J; junction bases left unmatched: 5. The germline gives CDR1 SGHVS, CDR2 FNYEAQ. The CDR3 loop spans 15 amino acids.

The rearrangement joins TRBV5-4 to TRBJ2-7; D is undetermined. V was clipped by 2 bases and J by 6 bases, with 15 bases between them. The CDR3 extends over 14 amino acids. CDR1 is SGHNT and CDR2 is YYREEE in the germline V gene (reference sequence). CDR3 amino acids: CASSFPGTVGEQYF. Here the CDR3 DNA reads TGTGCCAGCAGCTTCCCGGGTACGGTCGGCGAGCAGTACTTC. Drawing the rest from reference TRBV5-4 and TRBJ2-7, the complete variable domain is ETGVTQSPTHLIKTRGQQVTLRCSSQSGHNTVSWYQQALGQGPQFIFQYYREEENGRGNFPPRFSGLQFPNYSSELNVNALELDDSALYLCASSFPGTVGEQYFGPGTRLTVT.

The chain recombines TRBV4-2 with TRBJ2-2; D gene unclear. V lost 0 bases to trimming and J lost 4 bases, with 9 bases between them. The CDR3 covers 15 residues. Germline values: CDR1 LGHNA, CDR2 YNFKEQ. CDR3 sequence reads: CASSQDVWGTGELFF. Here the CDR3 DNA reads TGTGCCAGCAGCCAAGATGTGTGGGGCACCGGGGAGCTGTTTTTT.

This clonotype occurred a few times. The chain links TRBV19 to TRBJ2-2; D possibly matches TRBD1 or TRBD2 (5 bases each). Per the germline V gene, CDR1 is LNHDA and CDR2 is SQIVND (reference sequence). The CDR3 has 17 amino acids. The ends were cut back, 7 bases at V and 0 bases at J, with 18 bases in the middle. The CDR3 DNA is TGTGCCAGTATCAACAGGAGGCAAGCTCCGAACACCGGGGAGCTGTTTTTT. It yields the protein CASINRRQAPNTGELFF.

This clonotype was seen more than once but under ten times. The J gene is TRBJ1-5, the V gene TRBV5-5; D is unclear. The CDR3 has 14 residues. Between the trimmed V and J ends, which lost 1 base and 5 bases, there was a span of 10 bases. Germline CDR1 and CDR2: SGHKS and YYEKEE (reference sequence). This CDR3 reads CASSLLNSDQPQHF. CDR3 nucleotides: TGTGCCAGCAGCTTGCTGAACTCGGATCAGCCCCAGCATTTT.